This is a list of T cell receptor beta chains from one sample in a study of blood T cell repertoires in COVID-19. The repertoire was sequenced with immunoSEQ multiplex PCR; TCRdb's copy has only in-frame clones and lacks some. The sample carries around 240,000 clones, about nine tenths recorded once. The sample taken for sequencing was PBMCs or T cells enriched from blood (not recorded which). All receptors come from a human donor in a cohort exposed to, infected with or recovered from COVID-19 (not recorded which). The donor label of this sample is uncertain. CDR3s include the opening cysteine and the closing phenylalanine or tryptophan. Fields, in order: J gene, V gene, CDR3 protein.

TRBJ2-7	TRBV19	CASGDRGLYEQYF
TRBJ2-5	TRBV7-3	CASSLRGSGETQYF
TRBJ2-7	TRBV11-2	CASSLFSGENYEQYF
TRBJ1-5	TRBV21-1	CASIRVRGTGYSNQPQHF
TRBJ1-2	TRBV27	CATRSRRPDYGYTF
TRBJ1-4	TRBV5-4	CASSPAEQGELFF
TRBJ1-4	TRBV19	CASSIGQGKLFF
TRBJ1-3	TRBV18	CASSPPGNTIYF
TRBJ1-2	TRBV9	CASSRGQGNYGYTF
TRBJ1-4	TRBV30	CAWGPLKEEKLFF
TRBJ1-6	TRBV27	CASSFRTLNNSPLHF
TRBJ2-2	TRBV6-5	CASSLQGDAWELFF
TRBJ2-2	TRBV5-4	CASSAPDRGENTGELFF
TRBJ2-2	TRBV9	CASSQPGQGATGELFF
TRBJ1-2	TRBV5-1	CASSIRQSANYGYTF
TRBJ1-6	TRBV27	CASSLQGVNSPLHF
TRBJ1-3	TRBV5-1	CASSLGQGLYENTIYF
TRBJ1-1	TRBV10-3	CAISESGLYTEAFF
TRBJ2-7	TRBV5-1	CASRTSGQGSYEQYF
TRBJ2-7	TRBV9	CASSVGGGPYEQYF
TRBJ1-1	TRBV29-1	CSVEVSGGGTEAFF
TRBJ1-1	TRBV19	CASTLTGGAAGAFF
TRBJ2-3	TRBV6-2/TRBV6-3	CASSYSRVSDTQYF
TRBJ2-7	TRBV7-9	CASSLVAGTGKGEQYF
TRBJ1-1	TRBV19	CASSPSDTEAFF
TRBJ2-3	TRBV27	CASSSSGSTDTQYF
TRBJ1-3	TRBV30	CAWTERRDTIYF
TRBJ1-5	TRBV6-1	CASSEWRGRGNQPQHF
TRBJ1-2	TRBV25-1	CASSESGQGGSAYGYTF
TRBJ2-5	TRBV18	CASSRLAGETQYF
TRBJ2-7	TRBV2	CASGRAGSSYEQYF
TRBJ2-3	TRBV3-1/TRBV3-2	CASSQDGERGTDTQYF
TRBJ1-2	TRBV4-3	CASSQAIQSFYGYTF
TRBJ1-3	TRBV13	CASSLDGRGRGSGNTIYF
TRBJ2-7	TRBV29-1	CSVETSGSYEQYF
TRBJ2-5	TRBV10-3	CAISETYQGQGETQYF
TRBJ2-5	TRBV7-2	CASSLGEKGAQETQYF
TRBJ2-5	TRBV29-1	CSVESMGLVDQETQYF
TRBJ1-4	TRBV7-9	CASSLGQGGEKLFF
TRBJ2-6	TRBV27	CASSSPGQGAHGANVLTF
TRBJ2-7	TRBV30	CAWGLAGGPGYEQYF